This TCR beta chain was identified during a study of blood T cell repertoires in COVID-19. At the level of the study: Among Cohort 3 donors, those recovered had two negative PCRs, clearance, or symptom resolution. T cells, B-cell-depleted T cells, or PBMCs supplied cDNA or gDNA.

TCRdb keeps only in-frame clones here, not all; method: immunoSEQ multiplex PCR. The sample consists of roughly 200,000 clones, 70% to 90% of them appearing once. This CDR3 is 15 amino acids long. J lost 7 bases, V lost 1 base, and 7 bases had no gene match. The V gene's germline CDR1 is SGHNT and CDR2 YYREEE (reference sequence). Those who participated ranged in age from about 18 to 89 years and resided in about two dozen US areas. Assignments of participants to cohorts depended upon their own reported clinical history. The V call is TRBV5-4, the J call TRBJ2-1; 8 bases agree with TRBD2. The sequenced sample consisted of PBMCs or T cells enriched from blood (not recorded which). The TCR sequence derives from a woman between 50 and 59 years old in a cohort exposed to, infected with or recovered from COVID-19 (not recorded which). This chain's CDR3 is CASSLRGGVTNEQFF. In nucleotides, the CDR3 is TGTGCCAGCAGCTTGCGGGGGGGGGTTACGAATGAGCAGTTCTTC.